These 13 T cell receptor beta chains originate from one sample sequenced in a study of blood T cells in healthy people across ages. Combining a sample-barcoded 5' primer with a J-beta primer mix, a second PCR ran for roughly 6 to 12 cycles. A single record per CDR3 protein comes from TCRdb applying MiXCR to the 5' RACE reads. The sample has more than 900,000 distinct CDR3 sequences, approximately 25% seen once; the top ten hold 0.75%. In addition, the sample was reused for a study of T cells of mothers and their children.

Sequencing used blood. Source of these receptors: a girl between 2 and 10 years old in good health.

There are a few counts of this clonotype. The chain links TRBV21-1 to TRBJ2-2; the table's D gene call, TRBD1, was not cross checked with the DNA. TRBV21-1 is flagged as a pseudogene. This CDR3 is built from 16 residues. The DNA of the CDR3 is TGTGCCAGCGTTGGAGCACTCCAGGGATGGACCGGGGAGCTGTTTTTT. Translating gives CASVGALQGWTGELFF.

This clonotype was detected only a few times. V and J are TRBV20-1 and TRBJ1-4; a possible D gene is TRBD1 (6 bases). V lost 3 bases to trimming and J lost 8 bases, with 16 bases between them. Germline values: CDR1 DFQATT, CDR2 SNEGSKA (reference sequence). The CDR3 has 14 residues. The CDR3 nucleotides read TGCAGTGCTAGCCCACAGGGCAGTGAGGAAAAACTGTTTTTT. As protein: CSASPQGSEEKLFF.

This chain uses TRBV2 with TRBJ2-1, with D perhaps assigned TRBD1 or TRBD2 (6 bases each). Trimming removed 4 bases from V and 0 bases from J, with 16 bases in between. The CDR3 contains 17 residues. Looked up from germline, CDR1 is SNHLY and CDR2 is FYNNEI. DNA for the CDR3: TGTGCCAGCAGTGCCCCTCGGGGGCGCCTCTCCTACAATGAGCAGTTCTTC. Its translation: CASSAPRGRLSYNEQFF.

This clonotype came up a few times. J is TRBJ1-1 and V is TRBV7-2; perhaps TRBD1 as D (5 bases). There are 14 residues in the CDR3. Germline V gives CDR1 SGHTA, CDR2 FQGNSA. The V gene lost 3 bases and the J gene lost 1 base, with 9 bases spanning the gap. CDR3 sequence reads: CASSFIQGNTEAFF. The CDR3 DNA sequence: TGTGCCAGCAGCTTTATTCAGGGGAACACTGAAGCTTTCTTT.

V is TRBV7-3 and J is TRBJ2-5; D could derive from TRBD1 or TRBD2 (5 bases each). CDR1 is SGHTA, CDR2 FQGTGA, per germline. Between the trimmed V and J ends, which lost 5 bases and 2 bases, there was a span of 15 bases. This CDR3 is 15 amino acids long. This chain's CDR3 is CASSTRDGPQETQYF. The CDR3 DNA is TGTGCCAGCAGCACAAGGGACGGACCACAAGAGACCCAGTACTTC.

This clonotype was recorded a few times. This chain uses TRBV20-1 with TRBJ1-2, with 8 bases matching TRBD1. The CDR3 totals 15 residues. Germline trimming cut 5 bases from V and 3 bases from J; bases unmatched to any gene: 11. Germline values: CDR1 DFQATT, CDR2 SNEGSKA (reference sequence). CDR3 amino acids: CSAVKTGARDYGYTF. The CDR3 DNA sequence: TGCAGTGCTGTTAAGACAGGGGCTCGCGACTATGGCTACACCTTC.

This chain uses TRBV28 with TRBJ1-5; D ambiguous. The CDR3 runs to 14 residues. CDR1 is MDHEN, CDR2 SYDVKM, per germline. V lost 5 bases and J lost 9, with 17 bases in between. This chain's CDR3 is CASSPLREIRPQHF. CDR3 nucleotides: TGTGCCAGCAGTCCTCTAAGGGAAATTCGGCCCCAGCATTTT. Using reference TRBV28 and TRBJ1-5 for the parts outside the CDR3, the full variable domain is DVKVTQSSRYLVKRTGEKVFLECVQDMDHENMFWYRQDPGLGLRLIYFSYDVKMKEKGDIPEGYSVSREKKERFSLILESASTNQTSMYLCASSPLREIRPQHFGDGTRLSIL.

About this clonotype itself: Without the conserved terminal phenylalanine or tryptophan, this CDR3 likely stems from a read error. The V gene is TRBV29-1, the J gene TRBJ2-1; D remains unclear. TRBJ2-7 explains the end of the DNA better; the J call may be wrong. CDR1 and CDR2 from the germline V gene are SQVTM and ANQGSEA. This CDR3 has 11 residues. The CDR3 DNA follows: TGCAGCGGGTGGGCTCGGAACGAGCAGTACATC. It specifies CSGWARNEQYI.

This clonotype appeared a few times. J is TRBJ2-5 and V is TRBV7-9; D is perhaps TRBD2 (6 bases). The germline V gene has CDR1 SEHNR and CDR2 FQNEAQ (reference sequence). Trimming took off 5 bases at V and 3 bases at J, with 16 bases between the two ends. The CDR3 has 15 amino acids. CDR3 nucleotide sequence: TGTGCCAGCAGCGCTCCTTCCGGGACTGAAGAGACCCAGTACTTC. Amino acids: CASSAPSGTEETQYF.

This chain uses TRBV5-1 with TRBJ2-7; either TRBD1 or TRBD2 may fit D (5 bases each). The CDR3 sequence is 15 residues long. V was shortened by 0 bases and J by 3 bases, with 13 bases between the two germline ends. In germline, CDR1 is SGHRS, CDR2 YFSETQ. The CDR3 here is CASSLASGPDYEQYF. CDR3 bases: TGCGCCAGCAGCTTGGCCTCGGGGCCAGACTACGAGCAGTACTTC.

In this sample, this clonotype turned up many times. DNA for the CDR3: TGTGCCAGCTGGGGGGAAAACTATGGCTACACCTTC. Protein sequence: CASWGENYGYTF. The V gene is TRBV10-3, the J gene TRBJ1-2, with D maybe TRBD1 (5 bases). CDR1 and CDR2 from the germline V gene are ENHRY and SYGVKD. The ends were cut back, 10 bases at V and 2 bases at J, with 11 bases in the middle. This CDR3 is built from 12 residues.

This clonotype was detected only a few times. The V and J genes are TRBV20-1 and TRBJ2-5; D is ambiguous. The DNA end is a closer match to TRBJ2-1, so the J assignment may be wrong. This CDR3 has 11 amino acids. Looked up from germline, CDR1 is DFQATT and CDR2 is SNEGSKA (reference sequence). The CDR3 loop is CSARDRTEQFF. The DNA of the CDR3 is TGCAGTGCTAGAGATCGTACTGAGCAGTTCTTC.

The chain uses TRBV4-2 and TRBJ1-1; no clear D gene. CDR1 and CDR2 (germline): LGHNA, YNFKEQ. With 4 bases removed from V and 8 bases from J, the gap between germline ends came to 14 bases. This CDR3 is 13 amino acids long. As DNA, the CDR3 is TGTGCCAGCAGCCGAGGGTACGAGGTGGAAGCTTTCTTT. The encoded protein is CASSRGYEVEAFF.